The 27 T cell receptor beta chains given below trace back to one sample, sequenced in a study of CD8 T cells in Susac syndrome. cDNA came from roughly 0.47 to 1 ug RNA primed by random hexamers. MiXCR was run by TCRdb on the immunoSEQ multiplex PCR reads, yielding one entry per CDR3 protein. Of about 300,000 distinct CDR3 sequences in the sample, approximately 90% were seen once. The specimen was CD8+ T cells from PBMCs. These receptors were taken from a human donor with multiple sclerosis.

J is TRBJ2-7 and V is TRBV29-1; no definite D call. Trimming shortened V by 6 bases and J by 2 bases, and 5 bases separated the two germline ends. Looked up from germline, CDR1 is SQVTM and CDR2 is ANQGSEA. CDR3 length: 10 residues. CDR3 protein: CSVGTYEQYF. The CDR3 nucleotides read TGCAGCGTCGGAACCTACGAGCAGTACTTC.

The chain has TRBV3-1 and TRBJ2-5; 7 nucleotides match TRBD2. With V trimmed by 3 bases and J by 2 bases, 6 bases remained unmatched. The CDR3 covers 15 residues. The germline V gene encodes CDR1 LGHDT and CDR2 YNNKEL (reference sequence). The CDR3 sequence is CASSHGLEQQETQYF. The CDR3 nucleotides are TGTGCCAGCAGCCACGGACTAGAACAACAAGAGACCCAGTACTTC.

This chain joins TRBV5-6 and TRBJ2-5; maybe TRBD1 (6 bases). V gave up 4 bases and J gave up 5 bases, with 15 bases separating them. The germline V gene has CDR1 SGHDT and CDR2 YYEEEE. The CDR3 length is 14 residues. The CDR3 region is CASSVATGLETQYF. In DNA form, the CDR3 reads TGTGCCAGCAGCGTCGCGACAGGTCTGGAGACCCAGTACTTC.

The chain combines TRBV28 with TRBJ1-5; D not resolved. This CDR3 region has 15 residues. The germline CDR1 and CDR2 sequences are MDHEN and SYDVKM. V lost 3 bases and J lost 2, with 11 bases in between. In DNA, the CDR3 is TGTGCCAGCAGTTTCGTCGGGGTGCGCAATCAGCCCCAGCATTTT. Translated, it gives CASSFVGVRNQPQHF.

This chain's CDR3 is CASSYSDRAFPPLYEQYF. Here the CDR3 DNA reads TGTGCCAGCAGTTACTCAGACAGGGCCTTTCCACCCCTCTACGAGCAGTACTTC. V gene TRBV6-5 combines with J gene TRBJ2-7; TRBD1 matches at 7 bases. CDR1 is MNHEY and CDR2 is SVGAGI in the germline V gene. V trimming: 0 bases; J trimming: 3 bases; junction bases outside the gene matches: 14. The CDR3 contains 18 residues.

The DNA for the CDR3 is TGTGCCATCAGTGAGCCACCCAGGGGGCGAAGAGATACGCAGTATTTT. This gives the protein CAISEPPRGRRDTQYF. The rearrangement uses TRBV10-3 and TRBJ2-3; TRBD1 aligns across 8 bases. Germline CDR1 reads ENHRY; CDR2 reads SYGVKD. This CDR3 comprises 16 residues. With 2 bases clipped from V and 5 bases from J, the junction kept 9 bases outside the gene matches.

The chain uses TRBV2 and TRBJ2-1; D is uncertain. Trimming took 10 bases from V and 6 from J, leaving 19 bases between them. Germline V CDR1 and CDR2: SNHLY, FYNNEI. This CDR3 comprises 14 residues. CDR3 loop: CATLIGVKGNEQFF. The DNA for the CDR3 is TGTGCCACCTTGATTGGAGTTAAGGGCAATGAGCAGTTCTTC.

This chain uses TRBV6-4 with TRBJ2-1; D gene uncertain. The CDR3 covers 15 residues. Germline loops: CDR1 MRHNA, CDR2 SNTAGT. Trimming removed 3 bases at V and 0 bases at J, with 9 bases between. This CDR3 reads CASSESPGSYNEQFF. The DNA of the CDR3 is TGTGCCAGCAGTGAGTCGCCTGGCTCCTACAATGAGCAGTTCTTC.

The rearrangement links TRBV7-9 to TRBJ2-3; D is unresolved. Germline-derived CDR1 and CDR2 are SEHNR and FQNEAQ (reference sequence). The CDR3 sequence is 17 residues long. The V end was cut by 4 bases, the J end by 9 bases, with 26 bases between. CDR3 bases: TGTGCCAGCAGCTACCAAACAGTAACGGACGATAAGGTGACGCAGTATTTT. Its protein product is CASSYQTVTDDKVTQYF.

The chain is built from TRBV19 and TRBJ2-7; a weak D match, TRBD1 (5 bases). V was trimmed by 3 bases and J by 2 bases, leaving 8 bases between them. This CDR3 is 13 amino acids long. Germline loops: CDR1 LNHDA, CDR2 SQIVND (reference sequence). The CDR3 is CASSMGQPYEQYF. In nucleotides, the CDR3 is TGTGCCAGTAGTATGGGGCAGCCCTACGAGCAGTACTTC.

V gene TRBV28 combines with J gene TRBJ1-2, with D possibly TRBD1 on 5 matching bases. This CDR3 spans 14 amino acids. V lost 3 bases and J 4 bases, leaving 12 bases between the germline ends. In germline, CDR1 is MDHEN, CDR2 SYDVKM. The CDR3 here is CASSLMEGFYGYTF. DNA for the CDR3: TGTGCCAGCAGTTTGATGGAGGGGTTCTATGGCTACACCTTC.

The chain recombines TRBV6-1 with TRBJ2-4, with D perhaps TRBD1 or TRBD2 (6 bases each). CDR3 length: 16 residues. Germline V gene sequence: CDR1 MNHNS, CDR2 SASEGT. V was trimmed by 10 bases and J by 4 bases, leaving 23 bases between them. The CDR3 sequence is CATWDLGRQGKNIQYF. The CDR3 DNA reads as TGTGCCACCTGGGACCTAGGGAGGCAGGGGAAAAACATTCAGTACTTC.

The chain employs TRBV20-1 and TRBJ1-3, with 7 positions matching TRBD1. J lost 2 bases, V lost 3 bases, and 1 base had no gene match. Germline V gene lookup returns CDR1 DFQATT and CDR2 SNEGSKA (reference sequence). The CDR3 has 13 residues. The CDR3 loop reads CSARTGTGNTIYF. The CDR3 DNA reads as TGCAGTGCTAGGACAGGGACTGGAAACACCATATATTTT.

This clonotype was recorded a few times. The chain has TRBV6-2 or TRBV6-3 and TRBJ2-1, with 7 bases aligning to TRBD2. Trimming removed 5 bases from V and 7 bases from J; junction bases left unmatched: 11. This CDR3 is built from 15 residues. The germline V gene has CDR1 MNHEY and CDR2 SVGEGT. CDR3 residues: CASSPDGGGGNEQFF. CDR3 coding DNA: TGTGCCAGCAGTCCAGACGGCGGCGGGGGAAATGAGCAGTTCTTC.

The chain combines TRBV20-1 with TRBJ2-1; 12 bases are a match to TRBD2. There are 13 residues in the CDR3. Germline V gene data show CDR1 as DFQATT and CDR2 as SNEGSKA (reference sequence). Germline trimming cut 6 bases from V and 7 bases from J; bases unmatched to any gene: 4. The chain's CDR3 is CSARLAGVNEQFF. CDR3 nucleotide sequence: TGCAGTGCCCGACTAGCGGGAGTAAATGAGCAGTTCTTC.

V and J are TRBV29-1 and TRBJ1-1; D call uncertain. In germline, CDR1 is SQVTM, CDR2 ANQGSEA. This CDR3 comprises 13 residues. V was trimmed by 4 bases and J by 3 bases, leaving 12 bases between them. CDR3 amino acids: CSVVLGGYTEAFF. CDR3 sequence (DNA): TGCAGCGTTGTCCTGGGCGGATACACTGAAGCTTTCTTT.

The rearrangement links TRBV6-1 to TRBJ2-6; 11 bases fit TRBD1. Trimming cost V 6 bases and J 2 bases; bases outside gene matches: 15. The CDR3 loop spans 20 amino acids. In germline, CDR1 is MNHNS, CDR2 SASEGT. The CDR3 loop reads CASRPTPGQGDLTGANVLTF. The CDR3 coding sequence is TGTGCCAGCAGACCCACCCCGGGACAGGGGGACTTAACTGGGGCCAACGTCCTGACTTTC.

Here the CDR3 reads CASSFLLGAAEQFF. The CDR3 bases are TGTGCCAGCAGCTTTCTGTTGGGGGCCGCTGAGCAGTTCTTC. The rearrangement joins TRBV7-9 to TRBJ2-1, with D perhaps matching TRBD1 (6 bases). The CDR3 is 14 residues long. Trimming stripped 3 bases from V and 9 bases from J, with 15 bases between. From germline, CDR1 is SEHNR and CDR2 FQNEAQ (reference sequence).

This clonotype was seen many times. The junction shows a germline mismatch at one end, possibly a read error. The J gene is TRBJ1-1, the V gene TRBV5-1; unclear D gene. The CDR3 length is 13 residues. Germline V gives CDR1 SGHRS, CDR2 YFSETQ. CDR3 sequence reads: CASSPGLNTEAFF. CDR3 DNA sequence: TGTGCCAGTAGTCCGGGCCTAAACACTGAAGCTTTCTTT. The full variable domain, in which reference TRBV5-1 and TRBJ1-1 provide the parts outside the CDR3, is KAGVTQTPRYLIKTRGQQVTLSCSPISGHRSVSWYQQTPGQGLQFLFEYFSETQRNKGNFPGRFSGRQFSNSRSEMNVSTLELGDSALYLCASSPGLNTEAFFGQGTRLTVV.

This chain uses TRBV19 with TRBJ2-2; D gene uncertain. This CDR3 is built from 15 residues. Germline V lookup: CDR1 LNHDA, CDR2 SQIVND (reference sequence). V was clipped by 4 bases and J by 3 bases, with 12 bases between them. The DNA of the CDR3 is TGTGCCAGTAGTACCCCCCTCGGATACACCGGGGAGCTGTTTTTT. Translating it yields CASSTPLGYTGELFF.

The chain links TRBV4-2 to TRBJ2-3; TRBD2 aligns across 10 bases. CDR3 length equals 18 residues. Looked up from germline, CDR1 is LGHNA and CDR2 is YNFKEQ. V lost 2 bases, J lost 0 bases, and 8 bases stayed unmatched. The CDR3 loop is CASSQTLAGVPSTDTQYF. In nucleotides, the CDR3 is TGTGCCAGCAGCCAAACTCTAGCGGGGGTGCCTAGCACAGATACGCAGTATTTT.

The V gene is TRBV23-1, the J gene TRBJ1-3, with D maybe TRBD1 (5 bases). TRBV23-1 is known as an ORF, though its function is uncertain. The CDR3 runs 18 residues. Trimming left V 0 bases short and J 0 bases short, with 15 bases between. CDR3 nucleotides: TGCGCCAGCAGTCAATCGAGGGGACTGTTGAGCTCTGGAAACACCATATATTTT. It encodes CASSQSRGLLSSGNTIYF.

The chain has TRBV5-4 and TRBJ2-2, with 9 bases matching TRBD1. The length of the CDR3 is 15 residues. With V trimmed by 2 bases and J by 4 bases, 3 bases remained unmatched. Germline loops: CDR1 SGHNT, CDR2 YYREEE (reference sequence). CDR3 residues: CASSFGQGFTGELFF. The CDR3 DNA is TGTGCCAGCAGCTTCGGACAGGGGTTCACCGGGGAGCTGTTTTTT.

This chain connects TRBV7-9 to TRBJ1-1; 8 bases fit TRBD1. Germline CDR1 SEHNR, CDR2 FQNEAQ (reference sequence). CDR3 length equals 15 residues. J lost 5 bases, V lost 4 bases, and 9 bases had no gene match. As DNA, the CDR3 is TGTGCCAGCAGCTCCTCGTTACAGGGGGGGACTGAAGCTTTCTTT. Its protein is CASSSSLQGGTEAFF.

The J gene is TRBJ2-1, the V gene TRBV20-1, with TRBD2 matching over 11 bases. The CDR3 has 15 amino acids. The V gene end was trimmed by 6 bases and the J gene end by 16 bases; junction bases not matched to a gene: 20. Germline lookup yields CDR1 DFQATT and CDR2 SNEGSKA (reference sequence). DNA for the CDR3: TGCAGTGCCACTCCCGGGACTAGCGGATACAATGAGCGTTTCTTC. This translates into CSATPGTSGYNERFF.

This chain joins TRBV6-1 and TRBJ1-1; D is unclear. V was cut by 2 bases and J by 3 bases, with 7 bases left in between. This CDR3 is built from 13 residues. CDR1 MNHNS and CDR2 SASEGT come from the germline V gene. This CDR3 reads CASSESRYTEAFF. CDR3 bases: TGTGCCAGCAGTGAATCCAGGTACACTGAAGCTTTCTTT.

CDR3 sequence: CASSPSGSLTYEQYF. The DNA for the CDR3 is TGTGCCAGCAGCCCTAGCGGGAGTCTAACCTACGAGCAGTACTTC. J is TRBJ2-7 and V is TRBV9; the match to TRBD2 covers 10 bases. From germline, CDR1 is SGDLS and CDR2 YYNGEE. V lost 4 bases to trimming and J lost 2 bases; unmatched junction nucleotides: 6. CDR3 length equals 15 residues.